The entry below describes one TCR beta chain. These data originate in a study of blood T cell repertoires in COVID-19. Only in-frame clones appear in the TCRdb table, and some are missing; sequencing was by immunoSEQ multiplex PCR. In the table there are approximately 75,000 clones, roughly 88% of which are singletons. V lost 4 bases and J lost 3; bases outside the gene matches: 4. Germline V gives CDR1 SGHDN, CDR2 FVKESK. CDR3 size: 15 residues. This clonotype was obtained from a woman in her forties or fifties with acute or convalescent COVID-19. This sequence joins TRBV14 and TRBJ2-7, with 12 bases aligning to TRBD2. The sample comprised peripheral blood. CDR3 coding DNA: TGTGCCAGCAGCCCTAGCGGGAGGGCCGTCTACGAGCAGTACTTC. It translates to CASSPSGRAVYEQYF.